This T cell receptor beta chain was captured by sequencing in a study of T-cell memory formation after mild COVID-19. At the level of the study: TCR clusters were mostly donor specific.

With regard to this clonotype: Its antigen is still unknown.

The CDR3 runs to 13 residues. Trimming pared 7 bases from V and 0 bases from J, leaving 6 bases between. Germline CDR1 reads SGHTA; CDR2 reads FQGTGA. Study results and limitations: Clones that contracted clustered mainly in CM and EM if CD4+ and in EMRA if CD8+. A subset of responding clones appeared in pre-infection memory, suggesting cross-reactive memory joined.

The 5'RACE method, run with constant-segment primers, produced TCR alpha and TCR beta cDNA libraries (carrying sample barcodes and UMIs). TCRdb reprocessed the 5' RACE reads via MiXCR and lists one record per CDR3 protein. The sample lists tens of thousands of distinct CDR3 sequences; 16% were seen once. The clonotype originates from an adult woman who had mild COVID-19 (a few samples of this study predate the infection). Cell type and time point are not known. This rearrangement joins TRBV7-3 to TRBJ2-2; maybe TRBD2 (5 bases). The sample consisted of PBMCs or a T cell subset sorted from them (not recorded which). The CDR3: CASTGTNTGELFF. The CDR3 bases are TGTGCCAGCACGGGAACGAACACCGGGGAGCTGTTTTTT.